This TCR beta chain is from a study of untreated major depressive disorder. The length of the CDR3 is 15 residues. Trimming took 1 base from V and 0 from J, leaving 9 bases between them. CDR1 LGHNA and CDR2 YNFKEQ come from the germline V gene. Profiled with immunoSEQ multiplex PCR; TCRdb holds only in-frame clones, not every one. The sample lists tens of thousands of clones, approximately 89% seen once, with about 5% in the top ten. The rearrangement links TRBV4-2 to TRBJ1-2; D not resolved. Sequenced: CD4+ T cells from PBMCs. The clonotype comes from a woman in her thirties in good health. CDR3 loop: CASSQGPIANYGYTF. As DNA, the CDR3 is TGTGCCAGCAGCCAAGGTCCAATCGCTAACTATGGCTACACCTTC.